This T cell receptor beta chain was recorded in a study of tumor and adjacent non-tumor tissue in lung cancer. Study observations and caveats: TCR diversity was significantly greater in tumor than normal lung tissue.

A word on this clonotype: Its antigen is not identified. At one of its ends the junction is not consistent with the germline gene, which may arise from a read error.

The library came from three nested PCR rounds adapted from ARM-PCR protocols. In TCRdb, the multiplex PCR reads were re-called with MiXCR into one record per CDR3 protein. This table holds 100,000 or so distinct CDR3 sequences, 65% found once. This sample's RNA came from whole unsorted tissue. Distant lung tissue was collected more than 3 cm away from the tumor edge. The CDR3 has 20 residues. Germline lookup yields CDR1 SGHAT and CDR2 FQNNGV. The sample consisted of distant non-tumor lung tissue. This clonotype originated in a young man with non-small cell lung cancer. This chain uses TRBV11-2 with TRBJ2-1; TRBD1 is a possible D gene (6 bases). The CDR3 region is CASSLGQLRGTIRMANEQFF. The CDR3, as DNA: TGTGCCAGTAGCTTAGGACAGCTCAGAGGCACTATCAGGATGGCCAATGAGCAGTTCTTC.